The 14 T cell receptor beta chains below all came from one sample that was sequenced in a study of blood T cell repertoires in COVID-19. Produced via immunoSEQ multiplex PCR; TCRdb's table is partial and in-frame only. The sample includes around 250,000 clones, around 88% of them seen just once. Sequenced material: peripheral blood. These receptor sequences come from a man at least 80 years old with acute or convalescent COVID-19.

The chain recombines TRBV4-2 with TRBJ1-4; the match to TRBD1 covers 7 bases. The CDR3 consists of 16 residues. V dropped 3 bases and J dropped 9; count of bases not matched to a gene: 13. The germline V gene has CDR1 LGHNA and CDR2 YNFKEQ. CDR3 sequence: CASSQGPTGTEKKLFF. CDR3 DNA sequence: TGTGCCAGCAGCCAGGGCCCGACCGGGACAGAGAAAAAACTGTTTTTT.

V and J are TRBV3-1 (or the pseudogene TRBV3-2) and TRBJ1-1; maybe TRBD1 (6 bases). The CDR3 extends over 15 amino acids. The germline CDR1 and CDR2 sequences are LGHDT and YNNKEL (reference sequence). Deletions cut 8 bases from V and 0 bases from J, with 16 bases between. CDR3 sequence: CASGGGQKMNTEAFF. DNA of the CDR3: TGTGCCAGCGGGGGCGGACAAAAGATGAACACTGAAGCTTTCTTT.

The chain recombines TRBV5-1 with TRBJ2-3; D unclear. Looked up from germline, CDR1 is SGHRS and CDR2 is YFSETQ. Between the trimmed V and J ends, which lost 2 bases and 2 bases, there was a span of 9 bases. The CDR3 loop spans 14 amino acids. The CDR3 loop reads CASSLANPTDTQYF. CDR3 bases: TGCGCCAGCAGCTTAGCGAACCCCACAGATACGCAGTATTTT.

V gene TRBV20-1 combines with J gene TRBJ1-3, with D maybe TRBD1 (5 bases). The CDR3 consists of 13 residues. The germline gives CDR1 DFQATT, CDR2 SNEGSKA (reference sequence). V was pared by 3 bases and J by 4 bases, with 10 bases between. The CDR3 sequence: CSASEGVGNTIYF. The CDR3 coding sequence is TGCAGTGCTAGTGAAGGGGTAGGAAACACCATATATTTT.

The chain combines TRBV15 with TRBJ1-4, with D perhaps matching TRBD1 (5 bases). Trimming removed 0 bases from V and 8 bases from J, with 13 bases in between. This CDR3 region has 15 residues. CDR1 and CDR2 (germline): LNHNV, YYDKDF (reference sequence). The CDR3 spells CATSRDSGVWEKLFF. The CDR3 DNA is TGTGCCACCAGCAGAGATTCGGGGGTTTGGGAAAAACTGTTTTTT.

The CDR3 protein is CASSPGQGDDQPQHF. The CDR3 DNA is TGTGCCAGTAGTCCGGGGCAGGGGGACGATCAGCCCCAGCATTTT. J is TRBJ1-5 and V is TRBV19; 7 nucleotides line up with TRBD1. This CDR3 is 15 amino acids long. J lost 5 bases, V lost 5 bases, and 9 bases had no gene match. Germline CDR1 LNHDA, CDR2 SQIVND (reference sequence).

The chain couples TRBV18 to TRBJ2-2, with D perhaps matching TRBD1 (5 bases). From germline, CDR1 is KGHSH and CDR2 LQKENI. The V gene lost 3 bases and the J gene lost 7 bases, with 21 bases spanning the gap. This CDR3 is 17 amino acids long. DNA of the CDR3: TGTGCCAGCTCACCCACCCCTCGCCAGGGAAGTGGCGGGGAGCTGTTTTTT. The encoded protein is CASSPTPRQGSGGELFF.

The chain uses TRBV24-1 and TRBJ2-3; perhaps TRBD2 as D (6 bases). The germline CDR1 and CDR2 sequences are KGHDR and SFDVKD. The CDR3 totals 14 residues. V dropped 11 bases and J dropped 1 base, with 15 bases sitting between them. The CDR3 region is CAIGQRGGTDTQYF. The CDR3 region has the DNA TGTGCCATCGGACAACGCGGGGGCACAGATACGCAGTATTTT.

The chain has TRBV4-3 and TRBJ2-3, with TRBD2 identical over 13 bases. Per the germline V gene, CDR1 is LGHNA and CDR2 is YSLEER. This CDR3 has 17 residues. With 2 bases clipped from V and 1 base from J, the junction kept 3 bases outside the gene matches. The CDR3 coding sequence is TGCGCCAGCAGCCAATCTGGGACTAGCGGGGGCACAGATACGCAGTATTTT. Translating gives CASSQSGTSGGTDTQYF.

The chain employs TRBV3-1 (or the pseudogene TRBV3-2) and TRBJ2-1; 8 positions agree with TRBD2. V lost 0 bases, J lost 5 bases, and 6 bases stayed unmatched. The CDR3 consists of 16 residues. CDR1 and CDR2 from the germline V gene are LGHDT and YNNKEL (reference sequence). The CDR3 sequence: CASSQDSGEWNNEQFF. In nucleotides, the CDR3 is TGTGCCAGCAGCCAAGATAGCGGGGAGTGGAACAATGAGCAGTTCTTC.

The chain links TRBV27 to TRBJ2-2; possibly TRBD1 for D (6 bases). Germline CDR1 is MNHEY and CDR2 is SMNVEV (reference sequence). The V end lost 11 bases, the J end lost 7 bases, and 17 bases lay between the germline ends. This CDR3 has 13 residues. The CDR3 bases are TGTGCCTCAAGTTTACAGGGAGTCGGGGAGCTGTTTTTT. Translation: CASSLQGVGELFF.

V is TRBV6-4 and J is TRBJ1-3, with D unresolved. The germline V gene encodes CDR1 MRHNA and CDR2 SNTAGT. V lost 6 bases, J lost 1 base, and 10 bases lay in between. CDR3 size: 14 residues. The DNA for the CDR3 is TGTGCCAGCAGACAATCCTCTTCTGGAAACACCATATATTTT. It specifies CASRQSSSGNTIYF.

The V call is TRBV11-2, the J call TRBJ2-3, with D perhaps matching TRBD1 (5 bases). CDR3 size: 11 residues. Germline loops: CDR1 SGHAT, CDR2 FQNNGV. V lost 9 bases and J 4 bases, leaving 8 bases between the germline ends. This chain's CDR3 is CASTRADTQYF. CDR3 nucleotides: TGTGCCAGTACCAGGGCAGATACGCAGTATTTT.

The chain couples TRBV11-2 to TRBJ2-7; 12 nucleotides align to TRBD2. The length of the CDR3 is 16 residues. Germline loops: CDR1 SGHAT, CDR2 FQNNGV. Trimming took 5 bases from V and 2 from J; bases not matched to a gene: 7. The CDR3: CASSRRLAGAAYEQYF. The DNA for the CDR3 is TGTGCCAGCAGCCGCCGACTAGCGGGAGCCGCCTACGAGCAGTACTTC.